A single TCR beta chain is shown here with its context. In the study's own analysis: Nucleated cell number was recorded as an estimate derived from reference gene primer amplification. The data were produced by immunoSEQ multiplex PCR, yet TCRdb's version contains in-frame clones alone and is incomplete. That table supplies the V and J calls and clone size; D and trimming were determined from the DNA. The table shows roughly 200,000 clones, with around nine tenths occurring only once. The record originates from a study of blood T cell repertoires in COVID-19. Germline V lookup: CDR1 MNHEY, CDR2 SMNVEV (reference sequence). Unmatched junction bases numbered 9, after V lost 5 bases and J lost 6 bases. This CDR3 is 15 amino acids long.

The sample taken for sequencing was peripheral blood. The V and J genes are TRBV27 and TRBJ2-7, with 11 bases aligning to TRBD2. The TCR comes from a man in his fifties with acute or convalescent COVID-19. The DNA for the CDR3 is TGTGCCAGCAGTCCGTCACTAGCGGGAGAATCCGAGCAGTACTTC. This gives the protein CASSPSLAGESEQYF.